This T cell receptor beta chain was recorded in a study of a mutant IDH1 vaccine in newly diagnosed glioma. The time point denotes: week 35, safety follow-up. Vaccine doses each comprised 300 ug of mutant IDH1 20-mer peptide, with topical imiquimod. During weeks 1, 3, 5, 7, 11, 15, 19 and 23, patients received eight vaccinations. Comment on this clone: Its antigen is not identified.

Looked up from germline, CDR1 is SGHNT and CDR2 is YENEEA. The J segment lost 4 bases and the V segment lost 1 base, leaving 0 bases of the junction unmatched. The CDR3 consists of 13 residues. Clones were read by immunoSEQ multiplex PCR, and TCRdb kept only the in-frame ones, dropping some. The sample lists roughly 50,000 clones, 65% to 85% occurring once. This TCR was sampled from a man in his forties or fifties with glioma. Sequences were derived from PBMCs, sampled from a glioma patient whose treatment included an IDH1 peptide vaccine. The chain employs TRBV11-3 and TRBJ2-5; 7 bases map to TRBD2. The CDR3 reads CASSLGGGETQYF. CDR3 DNA: TGTGCCAGCAGCTTAGGGGGGGGAGAGACCCAGTACTTC.